This entry lists 10 T cell receptor beta chains sequenced from one sample in a study of control samples from healthy donors and cancer patients. Only in-frame clones appear in the TCRdb table, and some are missing; sequencing was by immunoSEQ multiplex PCR. This repertoire shows roughly 370,000 clones, approximately 92% found once; its top ten account for about 6.3%. Sequencing was carried out using PBMCs. The receptors derive from a man between 35 and 55 years old with head and neck cancer.

This clone has only one observation. V is TRBV12-3 or TRBV12-4 and J is TRBJ2-7; D unclear. V was cut by 6 bases and J by 0 bases, with 6 bases left in between. CDR3 length: 12 amino acids. The CDR3 DNA sequence: TGTGCCAGCAGCCGCATCTCCTACGAGCAGTACTTC. It is translated as CASSRISYEQYF.

This rearrangement joins TRBV29-1 to TRBJ2-2; 12 nucleotides align to TRBD2. CDR3 size: 16 residues. Germline assignment: CDR1 SQVTM and CDR2 ANQGSEA. After removal of 1 base from V and 6 bases from J, the junction contained 6 bases not matched to a gene. The CDR3, as DNA: TGCAGCGTTGAAGGACTAGCGGGAGATGGTTCCGGGGAGCTGTTTTTT. As protein: CSVEGLAGDGSGELFF.

A note on this clone: In the same sample, other DNA sequences code for this CDR3. V is TRBV6-5 and J is TRBJ1-2, with D perhaps matching TRBD1 (5 bases). This CDR3 is 12 amino acids long. The V gene's germline CDR1 is MNHEY and CDR2 SVGAGI. V lost 2 bases to trimming and J lost 5 bases, with 6 bases between them. CDR3 nucleotides: TGTGCCAGCAGTTACAAGGGGTATGGCTACACCTTC. It codes for CASSYKGYGYTF.

V usage is TRBV10-1 and J usage is TRBJ2-3; TRBD1 matches 9 bases. The V segment lost 6 bases and the J segment 2 bases; nucleotides outside the gene matches: 6. This CDR3 has 15 amino acids. CDR1 is WNHNN, CDR2 SYGVQD, per germline (reference sequence). CDR3 sequence (DNA): TGCGCCAGCAGCGGCCGGACAGGGGTCACAGATACGCAGTATTTT. Its protein product is CASSGRTGVTDTQYF.

The chain links TRBV18 to TRBJ2-7; TRBD2 might be the D (6 bases). Germline CDR1 is KGHSH and CDR2 is LQKENI. Trimming removed 4 bases at V and 3 bases at J, with 10 bases between. This CDR3 contains 13 residues. DNA for the CDR3: TGTGCCAGCTCACGACTAGACAGCTACGAGCAGTACTTC. This translates into CASSRLDSYEQYF.

The chain joins TRBV13 to TRBJ1-4, with no clear D. Germline V gene lookup returns CDR1 PRHDT and CDR2 FYEKMQ (reference sequence). There are 15 residues in the CDR3. The ends were cut back, 0 bases at V and 0 bases at J, with 5 bases in the middle. This CDR3 is CASSLGRSTNEKLFF. The CDR3 nucleotides read TGTGCCAGCAGCTTAGGACGGTCAACTAATGAAAAACTGTTTTTT.

This clone was counted a few times. The J gene is TRBJ1-5, the V gene TRBV6-1; D call uncertain. Per the germline V gene, CDR1 is MNHNS and CDR2 is SASEGT. The V gene lost 3 bases and the J gene lost 0 bases, with 6 bases spanning the gap. The CDR3 covers 14 residues. The CDR3 DNA reads TGTGCCAGCAGTGAGGGGTATAGCAATCAGCCCCAGCATTTT. Translation gives CASSEGYSNQPQHF.

This clone appeared once. The DNA for the CDR3 is TGTGCCAGCTCACTAGGACAGGTTGAAGCTTTCTTT. It yields the protein CASSLGQVEAFF. This chain connects TRBV18 to TRBJ1-1; 7 bases line up with TRBD1. The CDR3 consists of 12 residues. The V gene's germline CDR1 is KGHSH and CDR2 LQKENI. Trimming cost V 4 bases and J 7 bases; bases outside gene matches: 3.

The rearrangement uses TRBV9 and TRBJ1-3; D is uncertain. V was shortened by 4 bases and J by 4 bases, with 6 bases between the two germline ends. The CDR3 covers 12 residues. Per the germline V gene, CDR1 is SGDLS and CDR2 is YYNGEE. The CDR3 coding sequence is TGTGCCAGCAGCCCCCAGGGAAACACCATATATTTT. Its protein is CASSPQGNTIYF.

This chain joins TRBV7-9 and TRBJ2-5; a weak D match, TRBD2 (5 bases). Between the trimmed V and J ends, which lost 8 bases and 5 bases, there was a span of 12 bases. The CDR3 is 12 residues long. Germline CDR1 and CDR2: SEHNR and FQNEAQ (reference sequence). CDR3 DNA sequence: TGTGCCAGCCGGCCGTGGGAGGAGACCCAGTACTTC. Its translation: CASRPWEETQYF.